Listed below are T cell receptor beta chains from one sample, sequenced in a study of blood T cell repertoires in COVID-19. TCRdb's table, derived via immunoSEQ multiplex PCR, lists solely in-frame clones and lacks some. The sample holds 150,000 to 200,000 clones, 70% to 85% seen once. Sequencing was carried out using PBMCs or T cells enriched from blood (not recorded which). The receptors come from a man aged 45-60 years who had recovered from COVID-19. Both conserved end residues are part of each CDR3. A D gene is named only where the DNA matches it firmly. Size tells how often a clone was seen (once, few, many) or the class of an expanded clone, and some rows leave it out.

d_gene	abundance	v_gene	j_gene	CDR3aa	CDR3nt
.	.	TRBV7-9	TRBJ1-2	CASSLGGEGYTF	TGTGCCAGCAGCTTAGGAGGAGAAGGCTACACCTTC
.	.	TRBV7-6	TRBJ2-2	CASSLAFEEGGELFF	TGTGCCAGCAGCTTAGCGTTTGAGGAAGGCGGGGAGCTGTTTTTT
TRBD1	.	TRBV18	TRBJ1-2	CASSPETGFYGYTF	TGTGCCAGCTCACCTGAGACAGGGTTCTATGGCTACACCTTC
.	.	TRBV7-3	TRBJ2-5	CASSLSSRETQYF	TGTGCCAGCAGCCTTAGCAGTCGGGAGACCCAGTACTTC
TRBD1	.	TRBV19	TRBJ1-2	CASSITGTGGYGYTF	TGTGCCAGTAGTATTACCGGGACAGGGGGCTATGGCTACACCTTC
.	.	TRBV6-5	TRBJ2-7	CASSPQGGFHEQYF	TGTGCCAGCAGTCCCCAGGGGGGATTCCACGAGCAGTACTTC
.	.	TRBV18	TRBJ2-3	CASSPPRKGRTDTQYF	TGTGCCAGCTCACCACCTCGCAAAGGGAGGACAGATACGCAGTATTTT
TRBD2	.	TRBV19	TRBJ2-3	CASSIGSGGAVDTQYF	TGTGCCAGTAGTATAGGTAGCGGGGGGGCCGTCGATACGCAGTATTTT
.	few	TRBV28	TRBJ1-2	CASSAAQGSVGGYTF	TGTGCCAGCAGTGCGGCCCAGGGGTCAGTGGGGGGCTACACCTTC
TRBD2	.	TRBV5-1	TRBJ2-1	CASSFGGGAYYNEQFF	TGCGCCAGCAGCTTTGGCGGGGGGGCCTACTACAATGAGCAGTTCTTC
TRBD1	.	TRBV9	TRBJ2-7	CASSTGGQASYEQYF	TGTGCCAGCAGTACAGGGGGCCAAGCCTCCTACGAGCAGTACTTC
.	few	TRBV19	TRBJ1-4	CASSISRLTNEKLFF	TGTGCCAGTAGTATTTCCCGGTTAACTAATGAAAAACTGTTTTTT
TRBD1	.	TRBV6-5	TRBJ1-5	CASRRFDRENQPQHF	TGTGCCAGCAGGCGGTTCGACAGGGAAAATCAGCCCCAGCATTTT
TRBD1	once	TRBV2	TRBJ1-4	CASSIQGPNEKLFF	TGTGCCAGCAGCATACAGGGGCCTAATGAAAAACTGTTTTTT
.	.	TRBV19	TRBJ2-1	CASRGGGLGLYNEQFF	TGTGCCAGTAGGGGTGGGGGATTGGGACTTTACAATGAGCAGTTCTTC
TRBD1	.	TRBV5-1	TRBJ1-1	CASSLGGGGFEAFF	TGCGCCAGCAGCTTGGGAGGAGGGGGCTTCGAAGCTTTCTTT
.	few	TRBV3-1/TRBV3-2	TRBJ1-5	CASSQGTGKPQHF	TGTGCCAGCAGCCAAGGAACGGGAAAGCCCCAGCATTTT
.	.	TRBV19	TRBJ1-2	CASRAGGRPGYTF	TGTGCCAGTAGAGCGGGAGGGAGGCCTGGCTACACCTTC
.	.	TRBV2	TRBJ1-3	CASREGQISGNTIYF	TGTGCCAGCAGGGAAGGACAGATCTCTGGAAACACCATATATTTT
.	.	TRBV9	TRBJ1-6	CASSVHESSYNSPLHF	TGTGCCAGCAGCGTACACGAGAGCTCCTATAATTCACCCCTCCACTTT
.	.	TRBV9	TRBJ1-4	CASSAPPGGEGEEKLFF	TGTGCCAGCAGCGCGCCTCCGGGTGGGGAGGGCGAGGAAAAACTGTTTTTT
.	.	TRBV28	TRBJ1-5	CASTPGGWAQHF	TGTGCCAGCACCCCGGGTGGATGGGCCCAGCATTTT
TRBD1	.	TRBV3-1/TRBV3-2	TRBJ1-5	CASSYGTGSNQPQHF	TGTGCCAGCAGCTACGGGACAGGTAGCAATCAGCCCCAGCATTTT
.	.	TRBV5-1	TRBJ2-2	CASRGTDTGELFF	TGCGCCAGCAGAGGAACAGACACCGGGGAGCTGTTTTTT
.	.	TRBV3-1/TRBV3-2	TRBJ1-1	CASSQYGIPRAFF	TGTGCCAGCAGCCAGTACGGTATCCCCCGGGCTTTCTTT
TRBD2	.	TRBV19	TRBJ2-7	CASSDAGETYEQYF	TGTGCCAGTAGTGACGCGGGGGAGACCTACGAGCAGTACTTC
TRBD1	.	TRBV27	TRBJ1-1	CASSLSRGFTEAFF	TGTGCCAGCAGTTTAAGCAGGGGGTTTACTGAAGCTTTCTTT
.	.	TRBV28	TRBJ1-5	CASSLRGVARNQPQHF	TGTGCCAGCAGCCTTAGAGGAGTGGCACGGAATCAGCCCCAGCATTTT
.	.	TRBV18	TRBJ1-1	CASSPPGLGARNTEAFF	TGTGCCAGCTCACCACCGGGATTAGGGGCGAGGAACACTGAAGCTTTCTTT
TRBD2	.	TRBV11-3	TRBJ2-5	CASSRGGAGETQYF	TGTGCCAGCAGCCGCGGGGGGGCTGGGGAGACCCAGTACTTC
TRBD1	few	TRBV13	TRBJ1-2	CASSLGAGGAEGYTF	TGTGCCAGCAGCTTAGGGGCAGGGGGCGCCGAGGGCTACACCTTC
.	.	TRBV7-9	TRBJ2-2	CASSLVATGGEEGELFF	TGTGCCAGCAGCTTAGTGGCAACAGGTGGGGAAGAAGGGGAGCTGTTTTTT
.	few	TRBV30	TRBJ1-4	CAGRPATNEKLFF	TGTGCCGGGCGACCAGCAACTAATGAAAAACTGTTTTTT
.	once	TRBV7-2	TRBJ2-7	CASSFGGGRYEQYF	TGTGCCAGCAGCTTTGGCGGGGGCAGGTACGAGCAGTACTTC
.	few	TRBV5-6	TRBJ1-2	CASSLDRGGYTF	TGTGCCAGCAGCTTGGATCGAGGAGGCTACACCTTC
.	once	TRBV30	TRBJ1-5	CAWSGARGPYSNQPQHF	TGTGCCTGGAGTGGGGCCAGGGGACCCTATAGCAATCAGCCCCAGCATTTT
TRBD2	.	TRBV7-3	TRBJ2-3	CASSRGLAGSDTQYF	TGTGCCAGCAGTCGAGGGCTAGCGGGGTCAGATACGCAGTATTTT
.	.	TRBV11-2	TRBJ1-1	CASSLDIGGLNTEAFF	TGTGCCAGCAGCTTAGATATCGGCGGATTGAACACTGAAGCTTTCTTT
TRBD1	few	TRBV6-6	TRBJ2-7	CASRSRGLTSYEQYF	TGTGCCAGCAGATCAAGGGGGCTCACCTCCTACGAGCAGTACTTC
TRBD1	.	TRBV5-8	TRBJ1-1	CASSHNRGIEAFF	TGTGCCAGCAGCCATAACAGGGGCATTGAAGCTTTCTTT
TRBD1	.	TRBV5-1	TRBJ2-7	CASSLDRVSYEQYF	TGCGCCAGCAGCTTAGACAGGGTATCCTACGAGCAGTACTTC
.	.	TRBV6-2/TRBV6-3	TRBJ1-2	CASSYPQAATNGYTF	TGTGCCAGCAGTTACCCCCAGGCCGCTACCAATGGCTACACCTTC
.	.	TRBV19	TRBJ2-6	CASGGAGVYNVLTF	TGTGCCAGCGGCGGCGCCGGGGTATACAACGTCCTGACTTTC
.	.	TRBV6-6	TRBJ2-7	CASNPTGSRNEQYF	TGTGCCAGCAACCCCACGGGGTCAAGGAACGAGCAGTACTTC
.	.	TRBV29-1	TRBJ2-1	CSVLQGYNEQFF	TGCAGCGTCCTACAGGGTTACAATGAGCAGTTCTTC